This T cell receptor (beta chain) came from a study of cytomegalovirus exposure and HLA in healthy donors (dated by TCRdb to the late 2010s). Study-level background: An earlier analysis of some 600 of the donors reported around 280 Gb of sequence data and 117 million unique TCR beta sequences obtained from approximately 180 million T cells. About 300 gigabases of sequencing data and 70 million to 95 million unique TCR sequences made up an early release that covered over 550 HLA-typed donors. Of the roughly 430 genotyped donors, 65% to 90% fell in the genetic ancestry cluster associated with self-reported Caucasian donors. The study aimed to test whether signatures of past pathogen exposure could be identified by cataloging public T cell receptors. The T cell repertoires of around 670 subjects were profiled by immunosequencing and related to cytomegalovirus serostatus. Besides the first cohort of roughly 660 subjects, a separate validation cohort made up of roughly 130 different subjects was used. The study combined high-throughput TCR immunosequencing, statistical association of individual TCRs with disease status, and machine learning to predict cytomegalovirus infection status. To study patterns of TCR occurrence, a later analysis re-analyzed previously published TCR beta repertoires from under 750 donors and added high-resolution HLA genotyping. In the later analysis, no new phenotypic data were used to find candidate immune exposures; instead, reliance was placed on TCR beta sequences and their occurrence across donors. An earlier analysis of around 640 of the donors used high-throughput TCR beta sequencing to judge whether each TCR beta V gene segment behaved as functional or pseudogenic. Alongside the repertoire data, information on donor age, sex, ethnicity and CMV serostatus was compiled. Genome-wide SNP genotypes for about 55% of the roughly 670 donors were used in a later genetic analysis, which treated that subset as a discovery cohort. All discovery cohort repertoires had been generated using a single sequencing platform. Both class I and class II loci were covered by HLA typing, at four-digit resolution. The number of donors typed differed by locus, with about 629-640 for A, B, C, DRB1 and DQB1, more than 500 for DQA1, under 610 for DPA1, and around 430 for DPB1. Because of strong linkage in the cohort, five DR-DQ haplotypes were treated as single units for association and clustering. On average, roughly 200,000 unique TCR beta nucleotide sequences were sequenced per donor among a few hundred genotyped donors of the cohort, with about 17% of those sequences being non-productive. What the authors observed across the whole study: Only TCR beta chains were sequenced in this cohort, and the absence of alpha or paired-chain data limited detectable features. Because counts were too low, approximately 18 rarely observed V segments, including chromosome 9 orphons, were excluded from the earlier analysis of some 540 of the donors. The presence/absence analyses assumed that sequencing depth was roughly uniform across donors, and that assumption may not be true. Most TCR sequences were seen in very few donors, while some public TCRs were found in many individuals. In a later analysis, the rate of TCR association differed among HLA loci, with DRB1 alleles having the most associated TCRs and HLA-C alleles having the fewest. Compared with the roughly 600-donor mean, donors in an Asian-associated ancestry cluster had fewer N-insertions in productive TCRs, according to a later genetic analysis. According to a later analysis, parvovirus B19, influenza, CMV and Epstein-Barr virus appeared linked to several top co-occurrence clusters. Cytomegalovirus status was reported to be diagnosed by the classifier with high specificity and sensitivity in both the original and validation cohorts. A further reported finding was that TCR beta sequences accurately predicted the HLA-A and HLA-B alleles for most subjects in the first cohort. The authors suggested that the approach could potentially be extended to other disease states and immunological phenotypes. In an earlier analysis of fewer than 700 of the donors, most TCR beta V segments appeared in productive rearrangements about 87% or about 30% of the time, broadly matching IMGT annotations. Most CMV-associated TCR beta chains appeared to be HLA-restricted in a later analysis, and the HLA associations seemed to be driven largely by CMV exposure. A cluster of highly shared sequence variants was judged likely to represent a technical artifact of the sequencing pipeline. In vitro tests confirmed that a few of the cytomegalovirus-associated TCR beta chains recognize cytomegalovirus antigens. Because HLA typing was unavailable for some donors at each locus, only the typed subset was used in association tests. In the study, 164 TCR beta chains were listed as associated with cytomegalovirus. Correlated functional status among segregating V segments might reflect linkage disequilibrium, but an unknown experimental factor could not be ruled out. In a later analysis, HLA-associated TCR beta chains were found to be more clonally expanded and to have lower generation probabilities than equally common non-associated chains. The 87-base-pair reads could not distinguish some IMGT-functional V segments, including TRBV6-2 and TRBV6-3, so those segments were excluded. In a later genetic analysis, a missense DCLRE1C variant was associated with V-gene and J-gene trimming of TCR beta chains, and the association was replicated in an independent cohort. When HLA alleles, especially DR and DQ, strongly co-occurred, attributing TCR associations to individual alleles was difficult. At a false discovery rate of 0.05, a later analysis linked about 16,000 TCR beta sequences to specific HLA alleles. For the cohort, immune exposure information was limited to CMV serostatus.

In the case of this clone: Its specific antigen is unknown. It has no much larger one-base neighbor in the sample; base qualities were not kept.

Library preparation was by the immunoSEQ multiplex PCR assay. For the multiplex PCR, a mixture combining 60 forward primers for TCR Vbeta segments and 13 reverse primers for TCR Jbeta segments was used. The CDR3 region of rearranged TCR beta genes was amplified from genomic DNA by a multiplex PCR assay. Amplified TCR beta libraries were sequenced as 87-base-pair reads on the Illumina HiSeq System. Per the authors' processing: In a later analysis, tens of millions of unique TCR beta chains were counted across the approximately 640 repertoires, and around 10 million of these chains were shared by at least two donors. To remove PCR and sequencing errors, raw reads were error-corrected and collapsed into unique sequences using a nearest-neighbor algorithm that merged closely related sequences. Alignment of CDR3 sequences to IMGT reference sequences was used to assign V, D and J gene segments. For a sequence to be retained, a match of at least six nucleotides to both a V gene segment and a J gene segment was required. A rearrangement was called productive if the CDR3 had no stop codons and remained in frame with V and J, and every other rearrangement was called non-productive. Following IMGT convention, CDR3 was defined as the stretch from the second conserved V-encoded cysteine up to the conserved J-encoded phenylalanine. In an earlier analysis of more than 550 of the donors, sequences lacking an unambiguous match to a single V gene segment were excluded. In an earlier analysis of some 590 of the donors, a V segment was called functional when productive rearrangements were above 56.7%, and segregating when the standard deviation between donors exceeded 5%. A statistical classification framework was built to diagnose cytomegalovirus status from the catalog of TCR beta chain sequences. V and J gene assignment, in a later analysis, came from comparing TCR nucleotide sequences with IMGT/GENE-DB human TR gene sequences. Using the TCRdist pipeline, a later analysis assigned CDR3 sequences along with most-parsimonious VDJ recombination scenarios. A later analysis defined each TCR beta chain by its CDR3 amino acid sequence plus V-gene family, and excluded reads lacking a unique V-gene family. As a way to deal with suspected cross-contamination and a sequencing artifact, a later analysis dropped under 600 nucleotide sequences that were highly shared and had low generation probability. A later analysis calculated a clonal expansion index for each public chain from normalized within-repertoire ranks of inferred template counts. In a later analysis, generation probabilities were computed using a VDJ recombination model fitted to out-of-frame rearrangements, and the results were checked against IGoR. In a later analysis, hypergeometric tests were used to score TCR-TCR, TCR-HLA and TCR-CMV co-occurrence, with a repertoire-size bias correction applied to TCR pairs. False discovery rates were estimated in a later analysis by permuting HLA or CMV assignments 20 times. In a later analysis, co-occurring TCRs were grouped using DBSCAN, with TCRdist sequence similarity added in when clustering inside HLA-allele-positive subsets. Repertoires with fewer than 30,000 or more than 120,000 public chains, plus five repertoires with anomalous nucleotide sharing, were excluded from co-occurrence clustering. TCRdb took over this immuneACCESS table, retaining in-frame rearrangements with V and J assigned. Such tables are incomplete; in checked studies, under half of the missing clones stem from an unresolved V gene, and the remainder is unexplained. The DNA was the basis for D and trimming; V, J and clone size are from that table. A total of 90,000 to 120,000 clones appear in this sample, approximately 73% of them only once. 7.8% of the sample lies in the top ten.

The cohort was made up of about 610 healthy bone marrow donors. All cohort members were sampled while nominally healthy, although unrecorded immune exposures were likely present. The donor was CMV seronegative and was included in the group of about 400 seronegative cohort members. Each donor provided a peripheral blood sample, and peripheral blood mononuclear cells were used for TCR beta sequencing. Genomic DNA extraction from the blood cell samples was performed with the Qiagen DNeasy Blood Extraction Kit. CDR1 and CDR2 are drawn from the germline V gene: KGHSH, LQKENI. The trim is 5 bases for V and 1 base for J, with a gap of 12 bases between the germline ends. The CDR3 holds 14 amino acids from the cysteine to the phenylalanine. The sequence is cut down to CDR3 DNA, 42 bases in frame from base 1.

This clonotype was sampled from a man aged 30 to 39 in good health and CMV-seronegative. The sequencing input was PBMCs. Recombination joined TRBV18 with TRBJ2-7, and perhaps TRBD1 as D gene, on 5 matching bases. The sequenced DNA: TGTGCCAGCTCAGAGGTACAGGAATCCTACGAGCAGTACTTC. Its product reads: CASSEVQESYEQYF.